One sample yielded the 7 T cell receptor beta chains listed below, sequenced in a study of OX40 agonist ivuxolimab in advanced cancers. Profiled with immunoSEQ multiplex PCR; TCRdb holds only in-frame clones, not every one. The sample records 60,000 to 90,000 clones, roughly nine tenths being singletons. The sequencing used CD4+ or CD8+ T cells sorted from blood, collected in a trial of the OX40 agonist ivuxolimab. The receptors shown here come from an adult with an advanced solid tumor such as melanoma, head and neck, liver or kidney cancer.

The chain joins TRBV7-3 to TRBJ2-3; 7 nucleotides match TRBD1. CDR1 is SGHTA and CDR2 is FQGTGA in the germline V gene. The V and J ends lost 5 bases and 4 bases, in that order; junction bases with no gene match: 6. The CDR3 covers 14 residues. CDR3 nucleotide sequence: TGTGCCAGCAGCAAAGGGGGCGTACCAGATACGCAGTATTTT. This sequence encodes CASSKGGVPDTQYF.

The chain is built from TRBV5-6 and TRBJ2-7; 9 bases match TRBD2. After removal of 3 bases from V and 7 bases from J, the junction contained 8 bases not matched to a gene. CDR1 is SGHDT, CDR2 YYEEEE, per germline. The CDR3 sequence is 14 residues long. In DNA form, the CDR3 reads TGTGCCAGCAGCTCGAAGCGGGAGGTAGGAGAGCAGTACTTC. Its protein product is CASSSKREVGEQYF.

The chain employs TRBV7-2 and TRBJ2-7; the D call may be TRBD1 or TRBD2 (6 bases each). CDR1 is SGHTA, CDR2 FQGNSA, per germline. The CDR3 consists of 14 residues. Trimming shortened V by 6 bases and J by 4 bases, and 16 bases separated the two germline ends. The CDR3 reads CASRSRGPPYEQYF. CDR3 DNA sequence: TGTGCCAGCAGGAGCCGGGGGCCCCCTTACGAGCAGTACTTC.

V is TRBV7-2 and J is TRBJ2-2, with D hard to call. Trimming pared 8 bases from V and 7 bases from J, leaving 11 bases between. The CDR3 length is 12 residues. The germline CDR1 and CDR2 sequences are SGHTA and FQGNSA. The CDR3, as DNA: TGTGCCAGCTCCCAGCTAGGCGGGGAGCTGTTTTTT. It yields the protein CASSQLGGELFF.

The genes are TRBV5-4 and TRBJ2-7; 8 positions match TRBD2. Trimming took 4 bases from V and 6 from J; bases not matched to a gene: 12. Germline V lookup: CDR1 SGHNT, CDR2 YYREEE (reference sequence). CDR3 length equals 15 residues. CDR3 DNA sequence: TGTGCCAGCAGCCGGATTAGCGGGATGAGGAGCGAGCAGTACTTC. Protein product: CASSRISGMRSEQYF.

The chain carries TRBV2 and TRBJ1-4; TRBD1 is a possible D gene (5 bases). V was shortened by 8 bases and J by 3 bases, with 16 bases between the two germline ends. The CDR3 loop spans 15 amino acids. Germline-derived CDR1 and CDR2 are SNHLY and FYNNEI. This CDR3 is CASCRGRGANEKLFF. The CDR3, as DNA: TGTGCCAGCTGCCGGGGGAGGGGTGCTAATGAAAAACTGTTTTTT.

The chain has TRBV14 and TRBJ2-2; no definite D call. The CDR3 is 13 amino acids. Germline lookup yields CDR1 SGHDN and CDR2 FVKESK. The germline V and J ends were trimmed by 1 base and 5 bases, with 5 bases remaining between them. The CDR3 region is CASSQVSTGELFF. CDR3 DNA: TGTGCCAGCAGCCAAGTCTCAACCGGGGAGCTGTTTTTT.